Here is one T cell receptor beta chain with its context. Its antigen is as yet unknown. Use of 60 Vbeta and 13 Jbeta primers characterized the PCR. Sequencing used immunoSEQ multiplex PCR; TCRdb keeps in-frame clones, though not all of them. The table has roughly 190,000 clones, approximately 67% seen once. This sample is drawn from a study of cytomegalovirus exposure and HLA in healthy donors. Study context: There were 100 million to 120 million unique TCR beta sequences, drawn from approximately 180 million T cells, in an earlier analysis. Study-wide findings and caveats: Serostatus for CMV was the only available immune exposure information. TRBV6-2, TRBV6-3 and some other V segments were unresolvable in 87-base-pair reads. Common viral pathogens seemed, in a later analysis, to connect with several of the most significant clusters.

Looked up from germline, CDR1 is LNHNV and CDR2 is YYDKDF (reference sequence). Trimming removed 1 base at V and 2 bases at J, with 10 bases between. The CDR3 has 15 residues. Material for sequencing was PBMCs. The chain recombines TRBV15 with TRBJ2-3; D not certain. The clonotype was recovered from a man between 35 and 55 years old in good health and CMV-seronegative. The CDR3 DNA is TGTGCCACCAGCAGAGGACTCGAGAACACAGATACGCAGTATTTT. This encodes CATSRGLENTDTQYF.